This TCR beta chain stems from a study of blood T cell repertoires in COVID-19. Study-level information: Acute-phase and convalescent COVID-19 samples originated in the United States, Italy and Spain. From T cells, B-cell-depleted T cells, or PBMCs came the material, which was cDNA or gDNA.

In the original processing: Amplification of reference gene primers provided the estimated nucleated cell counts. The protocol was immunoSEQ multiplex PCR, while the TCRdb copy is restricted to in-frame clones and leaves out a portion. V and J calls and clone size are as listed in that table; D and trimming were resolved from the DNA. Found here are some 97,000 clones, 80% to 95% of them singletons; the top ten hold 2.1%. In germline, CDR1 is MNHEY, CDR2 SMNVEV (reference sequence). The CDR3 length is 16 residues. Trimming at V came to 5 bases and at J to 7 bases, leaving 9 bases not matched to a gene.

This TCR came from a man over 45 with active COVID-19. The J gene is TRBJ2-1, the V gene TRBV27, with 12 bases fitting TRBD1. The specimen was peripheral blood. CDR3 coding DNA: TGTGCCAGCAGTCCAACCGGGACAGGGGGCCAAAATGAGCAGTTCTTC. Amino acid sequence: CASSPTGTGGQNEQFF.